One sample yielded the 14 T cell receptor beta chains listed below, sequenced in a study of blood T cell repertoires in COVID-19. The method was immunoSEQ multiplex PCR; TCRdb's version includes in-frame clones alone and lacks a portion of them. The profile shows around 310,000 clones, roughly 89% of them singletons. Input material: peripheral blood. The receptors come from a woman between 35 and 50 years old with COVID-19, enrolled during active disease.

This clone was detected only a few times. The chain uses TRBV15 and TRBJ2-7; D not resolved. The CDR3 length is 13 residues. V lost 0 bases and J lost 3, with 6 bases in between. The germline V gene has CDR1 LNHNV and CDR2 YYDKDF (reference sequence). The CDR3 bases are TGTGCCACCAGCAGAGATCGCAGCTACGAGCAGTACTTC. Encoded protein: CATSRDRSYEQYF.

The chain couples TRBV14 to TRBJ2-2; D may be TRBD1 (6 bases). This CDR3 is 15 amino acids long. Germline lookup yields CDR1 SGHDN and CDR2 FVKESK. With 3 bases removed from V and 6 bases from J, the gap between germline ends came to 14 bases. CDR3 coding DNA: TGTGCCAGCAGCCATAGGGTCAGGGGTGCCGGGGAGCTGTTTTTT. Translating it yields CASSHRVRGAGELFF. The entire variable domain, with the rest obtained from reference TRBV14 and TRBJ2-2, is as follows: EAGVTQFPSHSVIEKGQTVTLRCDPISGHDNLYWYRRVMGKEIKFLLHFVKESKQDESGMPNNRFLAERTGGTYSTLKVQPAELEDSGVYFCASSHRVRGAGELFFGEGSRLTVL.

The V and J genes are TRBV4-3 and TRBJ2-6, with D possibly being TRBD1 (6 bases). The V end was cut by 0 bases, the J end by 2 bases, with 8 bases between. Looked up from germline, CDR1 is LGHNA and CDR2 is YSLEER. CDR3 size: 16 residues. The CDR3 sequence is CASSQDQGTGANVLTF. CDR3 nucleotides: TGCGCCAGCAGCCAAGATCAGGGGACTGGGGCCAACGTCCTGACTTTC.

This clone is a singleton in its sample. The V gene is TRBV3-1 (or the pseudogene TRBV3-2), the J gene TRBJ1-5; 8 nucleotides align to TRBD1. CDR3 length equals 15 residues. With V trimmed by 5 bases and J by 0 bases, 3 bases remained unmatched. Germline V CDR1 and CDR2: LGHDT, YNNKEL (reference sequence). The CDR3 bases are TGTGCCAGCAGCGACAGGGGAAGTAGCAATCAGCCCCAGCATTTT. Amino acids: CASSDRGSSNQPQHF.

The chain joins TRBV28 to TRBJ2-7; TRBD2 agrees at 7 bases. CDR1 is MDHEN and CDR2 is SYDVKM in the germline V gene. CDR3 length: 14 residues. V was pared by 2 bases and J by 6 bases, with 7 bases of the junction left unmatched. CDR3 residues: CASSLQMGGVEQYF. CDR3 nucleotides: TGTGCCAGCAGTTTACAAATGGGGGGGGTCGAGCAGTACTTC.

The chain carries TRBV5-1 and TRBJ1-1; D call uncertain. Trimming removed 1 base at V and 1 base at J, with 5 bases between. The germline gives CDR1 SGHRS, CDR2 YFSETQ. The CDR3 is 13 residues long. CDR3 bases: TGCGCCAGCAGCTTGAGACAGAACACTGAAGCTTTCTTT. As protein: CASSLRQNTEAFF.

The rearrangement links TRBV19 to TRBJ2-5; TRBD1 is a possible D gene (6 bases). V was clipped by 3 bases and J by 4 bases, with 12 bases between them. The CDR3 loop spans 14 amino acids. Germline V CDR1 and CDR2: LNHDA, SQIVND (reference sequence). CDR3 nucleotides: TGTGCCAGTAGTATGTTCCCCAGGGGAGAGACCCAGTACTTC. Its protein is CASSMFPRGETQYF. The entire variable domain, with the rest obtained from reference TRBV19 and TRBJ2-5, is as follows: DGGITQSPKYLFRKEGQNVTLSCEQNLNHDAMYWYRQDPGQGLRLIYYSQIVNDFQKGDIAEGYSVSREKKESFPLTVTSAQKNPTAFYLCASSMFPRGETQYFGPGTRLLVL.

CDR3 sequence: CASSLYTRGSGANVLTF. CDR3 sequence (DNA): TGTGCCAGCAGCTTGTATACTAGAGGATCTGGGGCCAACGTCCTGACTTTC. The chain couples TRBV5-8 to TRBJ2-6; D perhaps matches TRBD2 (5 bases). There are 17 residues in the CDR3. CDR1 and CDR2 (germline): SGHTS, YDEGEE. The ends were cut back, 1 base at V and 1 base at J, with 12 bases in the middle. The full variable domain, its missing parts supplied by reference TRBV5-8 and TRBJ2-6, is EAGVTQSPTHLIKTRGQQATLRCSPISGHTSVYWYQQALGLGLQFLLWYDEGEERNRGNFPPRFSGRQFPNYSSELNVNALELEDSALYLCASSLYTRGSGANVLTFGAGSRLTVL.

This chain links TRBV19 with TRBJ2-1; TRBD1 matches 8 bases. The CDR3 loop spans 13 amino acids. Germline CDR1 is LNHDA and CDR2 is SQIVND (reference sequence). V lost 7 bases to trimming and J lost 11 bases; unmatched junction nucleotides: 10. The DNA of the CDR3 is TGTGCCAGTACAGTCGGACAGGGAGGAAAGCAGTTCTTC. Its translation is CASTVGQGGKQFF.

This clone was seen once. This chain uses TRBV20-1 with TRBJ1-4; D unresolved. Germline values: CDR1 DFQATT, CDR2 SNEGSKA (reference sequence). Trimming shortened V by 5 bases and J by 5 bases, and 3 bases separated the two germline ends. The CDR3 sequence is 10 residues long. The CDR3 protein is CSAVNEKLFF. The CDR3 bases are TGCAGTGCTGTAAATGAAAAACTGTTTTTT.

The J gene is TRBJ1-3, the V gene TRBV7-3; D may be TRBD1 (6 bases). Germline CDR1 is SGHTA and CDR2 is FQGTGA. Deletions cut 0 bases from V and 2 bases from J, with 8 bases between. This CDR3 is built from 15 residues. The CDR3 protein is CASSLTQGPGNTIYF. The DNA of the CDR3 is TGTGCCAGCAGCTTAACGCAGGGGCCTGGAAACACCATATATTTT.

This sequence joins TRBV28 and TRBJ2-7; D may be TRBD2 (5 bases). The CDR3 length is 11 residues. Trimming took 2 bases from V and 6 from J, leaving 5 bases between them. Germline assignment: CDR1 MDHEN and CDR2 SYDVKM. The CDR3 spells CASSLSGEQYF. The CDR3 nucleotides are TGTGCCAGCAGTTTAAGCGGCGAGCAGTACTTC.

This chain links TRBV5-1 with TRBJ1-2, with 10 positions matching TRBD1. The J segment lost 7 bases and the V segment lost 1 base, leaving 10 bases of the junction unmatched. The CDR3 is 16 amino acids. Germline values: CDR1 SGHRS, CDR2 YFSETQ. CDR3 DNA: TGCGCCAGCAGCTTGTTCGGGGGACAGGGGTTTCTTGGCTACACCTTC. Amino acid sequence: CASSLFGGQGFLGYTF.

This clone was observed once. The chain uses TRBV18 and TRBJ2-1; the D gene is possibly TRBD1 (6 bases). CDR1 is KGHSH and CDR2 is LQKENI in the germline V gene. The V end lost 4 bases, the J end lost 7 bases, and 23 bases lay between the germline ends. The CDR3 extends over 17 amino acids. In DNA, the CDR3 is TGTGCCAGCTCACATGATAGGCCAACCGGGACAAATAATGAGCAGTTCTTC. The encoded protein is CASSHDRPTGTNNEQFF.